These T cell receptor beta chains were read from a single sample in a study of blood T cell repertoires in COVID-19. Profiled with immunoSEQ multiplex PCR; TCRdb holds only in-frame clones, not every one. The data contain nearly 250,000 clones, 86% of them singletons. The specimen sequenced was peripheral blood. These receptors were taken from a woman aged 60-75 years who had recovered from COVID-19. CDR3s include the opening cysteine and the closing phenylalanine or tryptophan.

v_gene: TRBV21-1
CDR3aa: CASSKGKDRGSTAGYTF

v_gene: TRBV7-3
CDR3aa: CASSLEGQGAGGANVLTF

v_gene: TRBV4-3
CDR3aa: CASSQEAPTSGGSSYNEQFF

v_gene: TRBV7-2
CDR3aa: CASSPRTSGGQQFF

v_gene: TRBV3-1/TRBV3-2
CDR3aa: CASSHSRPGEGNEQFF

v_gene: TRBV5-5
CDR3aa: CASSFHRGGGELFF

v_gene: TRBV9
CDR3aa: CASRRGGGQATDTQYF

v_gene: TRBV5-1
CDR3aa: CASSPQAGVWAEKLFF

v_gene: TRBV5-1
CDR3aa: CASGGTTYTGELFF

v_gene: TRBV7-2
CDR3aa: CASSLAEGEQFF

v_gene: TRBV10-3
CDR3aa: CAIRDSYNEQFF

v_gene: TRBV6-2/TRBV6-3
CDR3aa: CASSYPLSSYNEQFF

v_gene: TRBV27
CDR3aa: CASSLLSHSYNSPLHF

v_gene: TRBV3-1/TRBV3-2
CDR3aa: CASSHGTSGTDTQYF

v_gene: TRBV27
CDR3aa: CASSGQGFNEKLFF

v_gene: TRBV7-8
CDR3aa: CASSSGTSTETQYF

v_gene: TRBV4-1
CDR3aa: CASSSTQVAGELFF

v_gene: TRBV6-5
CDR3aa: CASSYNREQPQHF

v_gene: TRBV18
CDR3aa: CASSSGTGREQFF

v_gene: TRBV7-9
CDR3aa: CASRPGQVVLNSPLHF

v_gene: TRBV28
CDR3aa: CASRTGGDTGRDF

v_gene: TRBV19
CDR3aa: CASSMGQGSYEQYF

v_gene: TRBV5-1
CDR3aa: CASSLGGPRTDTQYF

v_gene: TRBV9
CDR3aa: CASSVKGANTGELFF

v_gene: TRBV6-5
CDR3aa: CASSYSSFGYYGYTF

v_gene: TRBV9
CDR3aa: CASSGSGQGPYEQYF

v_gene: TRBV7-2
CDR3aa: CASSLLLNSPLHF

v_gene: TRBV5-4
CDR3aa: CASSLPQGVTTEAFF

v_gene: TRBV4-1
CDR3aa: CASSQGRVRGMEQYF

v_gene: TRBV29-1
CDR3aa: CSVQTVYEQYF

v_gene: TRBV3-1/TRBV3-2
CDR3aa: CASSQSTGYQPQHF

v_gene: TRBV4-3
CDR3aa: CASSLTSGGSYEQYF

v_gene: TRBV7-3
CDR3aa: CASSLMTSGGPRTDTQYF

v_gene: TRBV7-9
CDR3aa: CASSSQGLEFGETQYF

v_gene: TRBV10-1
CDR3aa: CARGLGAYNEQFF

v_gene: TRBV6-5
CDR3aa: CASSYSRNTEAFF

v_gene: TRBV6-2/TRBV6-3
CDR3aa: CASSRQEKLFF

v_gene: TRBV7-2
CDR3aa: CASSFSTPHTGELFF

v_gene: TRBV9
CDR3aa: CASSAGQRPNQPQHF

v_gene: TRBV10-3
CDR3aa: CAIRPGQDTGELFF

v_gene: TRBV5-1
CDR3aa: CASGYGNYNEQFF

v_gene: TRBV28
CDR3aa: CASSLTGYEQYF

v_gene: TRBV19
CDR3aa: CASNSDRGSVDTQYF

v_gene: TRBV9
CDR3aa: CASSVDQETQYF

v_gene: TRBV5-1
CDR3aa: CASSRSGGAGLEETQYF

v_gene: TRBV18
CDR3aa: CASSPTSGGQETQYF

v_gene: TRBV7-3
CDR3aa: CASSPQGGETQYF

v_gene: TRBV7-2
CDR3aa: CASSLSVAGVGVQFF

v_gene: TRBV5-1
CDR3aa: CASSRIDSTLYNYGYTF

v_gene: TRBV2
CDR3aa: CASRATGRGQPQHF